These 18 T cell receptor beta chains were sequenced from one sample in a study of blood T cell repertoires in COVID-19. Sequencing used immunoSEQ multiplex PCR; TCRdb keeps in-frame clones, though not all of them. The repertoire includes 250,000 or so clones, about 80% of them detected once, and around 3.3% sits in the top ten. The sample taken for sequencing was PBMCs or T cells enriched from blood (not recorded which). All receptors derive from a woman aged 40 to 55 who had been exposed to COVID-19.

V and J are TRBV27 and TRBJ2-3; D gene uncertain. Deletions cut 10 bases from V and 2 bases from J, with 10 bases between. The CDR3 totals 12 residues. Germline V gene lookup returns CDR1 MNHEY and CDR2 SMNVEV (reference sequence). CDR3 loop: CATADITDTQYF. CDR3 DNA: TGTGCCACAGCAGACATCACAGATACGCAGTATTTT.

The genes are TRBV7-2 and TRBJ2-1, with 9 bases that match TRBD1. Germline values: CDR1 SGHTA, CDR2 FQGNSA. The CDR3 sequence is 17 residues long. With 5 bases clipped from V and 3 bases from J, the junction kept 11 bases outside the gene matches. The CDR3 spells CASSGRRQGGHYNEQFF. In nucleotides, the CDR3 is TGTGCCAGCAGCGGGCGTAGACAGGGGGGTCACTACAATGAGCAGTTCTTC.

The chain combines TRBV5-8 with TRBJ2-2; 8 bases match TRBD2. CDR3 length equals 15 residues. After removal of 2 bases from V and 4 bases from J, the junction contained 4 bases not matched to a gene. Germline lookup yields CDR1 SGHTS and CDR2 YDEGEE. CDR3 sequence (DNA): TGTGCCAGCAGCTTTACCAGCGGGGGCACCGGGGAGCTGTTTTTT. Protein product: CASSFTSGGTGELFF. The variable domain in full, completed from reference TRBV5-8 and TRBJ2-2, reads EAGVTQSPTHLIKTRGQQATLRCSPISGHTSVYWYQQALGLGLQFLLWYDEGEERNRGNFPPRFSGRQFPNYSSELNVNALELEDSALYLCASSFTSGGTGELFFGEGSRLTVL.

Only one count was recorded for this clone. The chain has TRBV27 and TRBJ1-6; perhaps TRBD1 as D (6 bases). Looked up from germline, CDR1 is MNHEY and CDR2 is SMNVEV (reference sequence). V lost 3 bases, J lost 1 base, and 16 bases lay in between. The CDR3 has 18 residues. CDR3 sequence: CASSLEIPRGSYNSPLHF. The DNA for the CDR3 is TGTGCCAGCAGTTTGGAGATACCCAGGGGTTCCTATAATTCACCCCTCCACTTT.

This chain joins TRBV5-5 and TRBJ2-1; 10 nucleotides agree with TRBD2. V was pared by 2 bases and J by 9 bases, with 8 bases of the junction left unmatched. Germline V gene data show CDR1 as SGHKS and CDR2 as YYEKEE (reference sequence). The CDR3 length is 15 residues. Here the CDR3 DNA reads TGTGCCAGCAGCTTACTACTAGCGGGGCGGGTTGAGCAGTTCTTC. This translates into CASSLLLAGRVEQFF. Full variable domain (missing parts from reference TRBV5-5 and TRBJ2-1): DAGVTQSPTHLIKTRGQQVTLRCSPISGHKSVSWYQQVLGQGPQFIFQYYEKEERGRGNFPDRFSARQFPNYSSELNVNALLLGDSALYLCASSLLLAGRVEQFFGPGTRLTVL.

The J gene is TRBJ2-1, the V gene TRBV28, with TRBD2 matching 9 bases. This CDR3 has 18 amino acids. CDR1 MDHEN and CDR2 SYDVKM come from the germline V gene. Trimming removed 7 bases from V and 8 bases from J; junction bases left unmatched: 21. CDR3 loop: CASTSDRFSGGRRDEQFF. CDR3 nucleotide sequence: TGTGCCAGCACCTCCGATCGTTTTAGCGGGGGCCGACGGGATGAGCAGTTCTTC.

This clone has more than one count but fewer than ten. The gene calls are TRBV5-6 and TRBJ2-5; D unresolved. Deletions cut 3 bases from V and 5 bases from J, with 11 bases between. Per germline, CDR1 SGHDT and CDR2 YYEEEE. The CDR3 contains 13 residues. In DNA form, the CDR3 reads TGTGCCAGCAGCTCCCGAAGAGGTGAGACCCAGTACTTC. Residues: CASSSRRGETQYF. The entire variable domain, with the rest obtained from reference TRBV5-6 and TRBJ2-5, is as follows: DAGVTQSPTHLIKTRGQQVTLRCSPKSGHDTVSWYQQALGQGPQFIFQYYEEEERQRGNFPDRFSGHQFPNYSSELNVNALLLGDSALYLCASSSRRGETQYFGPGTRLLVL.

This chain links TRBV11-2 with TRBJ1-1; D perhaps matches TRBD1 (6 bases). The germline CDR1 and CDR2 sequences are SGHAT and FQNNGV. V lost 5 bases, J lost 1 base, and 14 bases lay in between. The CDR3 length is 15 residues. CDR3 in DNA: TGTGCCAGCAGCGAGGCAGGGGATGGGAACACTGAAGCTTTCTTT. Encoded protein: CASSEAGDGNTEAFF.

The genes are TRBV7-6 and TRBJ2-5; D is perhaps TRBD2 (7 bases). The V and J ends lost 5 bases and 4 bases respectively, with 14 bases between them. The length of the CDR3 is 14 residues. The V gene's germline CDR1 is SGHVS and CDR2 FNYEAQ. CDR3 residues: CASSLLAGAETQYF. The CDR3 DNA sequence: TGTGCCAGCAGCCTATTGGCGGGGGCAGAGACCCAGTACTTC.

The rearrangement joins TRBV7-6 to TRBJ2-7; perhaps TRBD1 as D (5 bases). In germline, CDR1 is SGHVS, CDR2 FNYEAQ. This CDR3 spans 14 amino acids. V gave up 1 base and J gave up 3 bases, with 10 bases separating them. CDR3 in amino acids: CASSLGQQGYEQYF. DNA for the CDR3: TGTGCCAGCAGCTTAGGACAGCAAGGCTACGAGCAGTACTTC.

The CDR3 reads CASSYQTPYNEQFF. For the CDR3, the DNA is TGTGCCAGCAGTTACCAAACACCCTACAATGAGCAGTTCTTC. The chain carries TRBV6-5 and TRBJ2-1; unclear D gene. Per germline, CDR1 MNHEY and CDR2 SVGAGI. Trimming stripped 2 bases from V and 2 bases from J, with 7 bases between. This CDR3 spans 14 amino acids.

The sample holds one count of this clone. The chain links TRBV5-6 to TRBJ1-1, with D hard to call. The germline V and J ends were trimmed by 2 bases and 0 bases, with 8 bases remaining between them. This CDR3 has 14 residues. Looked up from germline, CDR1 is SGHDT and CDR2 is YYEEEE. The CDR3 DNA sequence: TGTGCCAGCAGCTTTTATCTCTTGAACACTGAAGCTTTCTTT. Protein product: CASSFYLLNTEAFF.

V is TRBV7-2 and J is TRBJ1-2, with 8 bases lining up with TRBD1. CDR1 and CDR2 from the germline V gene are SGHTA and FQGNSA. V dropped 7 bases and J dropped 4; count of bases not matched to a gene: 5. The CDR3 is 13 amino acids. The CDR3 reads CASTQQGGYGYTF. In DNA, the CDR3 is TGTGCCAGCACCCAACAGGGGGGCTATGGCTACACCTTC.

The chain is built from TRBV10-3 and TRBJ1-1, with 8 positions matching TRBD1. Germline CDR1 ENHRY, CDR2 SYGVKD. The CDR3 consists of 16 residues. J gave up 5 bases and V 4 bases, and 12 bases lay outside the gene matches. The CDR3 nucleotides read TGTGCCATCAGTGTATCGGCAGGGGGCGTAAAAACTGAAGCTTTCTTT. Its translation is CAISVSAGGVKTEAFF.

V and J are TRBV5-1 and TRBJ2-3; TRBD1 matches at 8 bases. The trim removed 3 bases at V and 6 bases at J, leaving 12 bases unmatched. Germline loops: CDR1 SGHRS, CDR2 YFSETQ. This CDR3 contains 16 residues. The DNA for the CDR3 is TGCGCCAGCAGCTCAGCCCGGGACAGGTCGACCGATACGCAGTATTTT. As protein: CASSSARDRSTDTQYF.

The genes are TRBV11-2 and TRBJ1-6; D call uncertain. With 3 bases removed from V and 4 bases from J, the gap between germline ends came to 19 bases. The CDR3 contains 18 residues. The germline CDR1 and CDR2 sequences are SGHAT and FQNNGV. The CDR3 protein is CASSFGNAPEVYNSPLHF. DNA of the CDR3: TGTGCCAGCAGCTTTGGTAACGCCCCAGAGGTGTATAATTCACCCCTCCACTTT. Based on the CDR3 plus reference TRBV11-2 and TRBJ1-6, the full variable domain is EAGVAQSPRYKIIEKRQSVAFWCNPISGHATLYWYQQILGQGPKLLIQFQNNGVVDDSQLPKDRFSAERLKGVDSTLKIQPAKLEDSAVYLCASSFGNAPEVYNSPLHFGNGTRLTVT.

This CDR3 is CASSPPAGTGEQFF. CDR3 in DNA: TGTGCCAGCTCACCTCCAGCCGGAACAGGTGAGCAGTTCTTC. V gene TRBV18 combines with J gene TRBJ2-1, with a weak D call TRBD1 (5 bases). V was cut by 3 bases and J by 9 bases, with 15 bases left in between. The length of the CDR3 is 14 residues. Germline V CDR1 and CDR2: KGHSH, LQKENI.

This rearrangement joins TRBV5-4 to TRBJ2-7; D is possibly TRBD1 (5 bases). This CDR3 region has 13 residues. Per the germline V gene, CDR1 is SGHNT and CDR2 is YYREEE (reference sequence). With 4 bases removed from V and 3 bases from J, the gap between germline ends came to 11 bases. CDR3 sequence reads: CASSHPRDYEQYF. CDR3 sequence (DNA): TGTGCCAGCAGCCACCCCAGGGACTACGAGCAGTACTTC.